Each of the 19 T cell receptor beta chains below was sequenced from the same sample in a study of circulating and synovial CD4+ cells in juvenile arthritis. The repertoire was sequenced with immunoSEQ multiplex PCR; TCRdb's copy has only in-frame clones and lacks some. The sample carries roughly 32,000 clones, nearly 95% recorded once. What was sequenced was CD4+ T cells from blood. The source of these receptors is a human donor with juvenile idiopathic arthritis.

V gene TRBV6-4 combines with J gene TRBJ1-4; TRBD1 aligns across 9 bases. Germline trimming cut 0 bases from V and 6 bases from J; bases unmatched to any gene: 8. This CDR3 comprises 17 residues. The germline gives CDR1 MRHNA, CDR2 SNTAGT. The CDR3 sequence: CASSDSEGTGQHEKLFF. CDR3 DNA sequence: TGTGCCAGCAGTGACTCGGAAGGGACAGGGCAACATGAAAAACTGTTTTTT.

J is TRBJ2-7 and V is TRBV7-3, with 7 bases matching TRBD2. This CDR3 contains 13 residues. Germline V gene lookup returns CDR1 SGHTA and CDR2 FQGTGA. The V segment lost 5 bases and the J segment 2 bases; nucleotides outside the gene matches: 3. CDR3 nucleotide sequence: TGTGCCAGCAGCCGTGGGAGGGCCTACGAGCAGTACTTC. It specifies CASSRGRAYEQYF.

In the case of this clone: Germline is not matched at one junction end, which may reflect a read error. The V call is TRBV5-6, the J call TRBJ2-5, with D maybe TRBD1 (6 bases). Looked up from germline, CDR1 is SGHDT and CDR2 is YYEEEE. The CDR3 is made up of 16 amino acids. Written as DNA, the CDR3 is TGTGCCAGCAGCTTGGGGGGGCCCACTCTTCAAGGGACCCAGTACTTC. This translates into CASSLGGPTLQGTQYF.

The chain joins TRBV7-3 to TRBJ1-6; possibly TRBD1 for D (5 bases). The CDR3 runs to 13 residues. Looked up from germline, CDR1 is SGHTA and CDR2 is FQGTGA. V gave up 6 bases and J gave up 8 bases, with 11 bases separating them. This chain's CDR3 is CASSGTRDSPLHF. The CDR3 nucleotides are TGTGCCAGCAGTGGGACTAGGGATTCACCCCTCCACTTT.

The rearrangement joins TRBV27 to TRBJ2-7; 12 bases align to TRBD2. The germline V gene has CDR1 MNHEY and CDR2 SMNVEV (reference sequence). CDR3 length: 15 residues. After removal of 5 bases from V and 2 bases from J, the junction contained 4 bases not matched to a gene. CDR3 loop: CASSLGLAGTYEQYF. Written as DNA, the CDR3 is TGTGCCAGCAGTCTGGGACTAGCGGGCACCTACGAGCAGTACTTC.

J is TRBJ2-3 and V is TRBV7-9; the match to TRBD2 covers 12 bases. The CDR3 is 17 amino acids. Looked up from germline, CDR1 is SEHNR and CDR2 is FQNEAQ (reference sequence). The V segment lost 4 bases and the J segment 4 bases; nucleotides outside the gene matches: 9. The CDR3 is CASSSTTSGSLSDTQYF. The CDR3 DNA sequence: TGTGCCAGCAGCTCAACGACTAGCGGGAGTTTGTCAGATACGCAGTATTTT.

The chain is built from TRBV5-1 and TRBJ1-4, with D perhaps TRBD1 (5 bases). Germline values: CDR1 SGHRS, CDR2 YFSETQ. Trimming pared 6 bases from V and 6 bases from J, leaving 12 bases between. The CDR3 is made up of 13 amino acids. CDR3 protein: CASKWQGDEKLFF. As DNA, the CDR3 is TGCGCCAGCAAATGGCAGGGCGATGAAAAACTGTTTTTT.

V and J are TRBV9 and TRBJ2-2; 14 positions agree with TRBD2. There are 18 residues in the CDR3. Germline values: CDR1 SGDLS, CDR2 YYNGEE. Trimming took 4 bases from V and 1 from J; bases not matched to a gene: 6. CDR3 amino acids: CASSLGLAGELNTGELFF. CDR3 nucleotides: TGTGCCAGCAGCCTGGGACTAGCGGGAGAATTGAACACCGGGGAGCTGTTTTTT.

V is TRBV27 and J is TRBJ2-7; TRBD1 agrees at 8 bases. CDR1 and CDR2 (germline): MNHEY, SMNVEV (reference sequence). Trimming took 2 bases from V and 3 from J; bases not matched to a gene: 6. This CDR3 is 15 amino acids long. This CDR3 is CASSLLGQDRYEQYF. The CDR3 DNA follows: TGTGCCAGCAGTTTACTGGGACAGGATCGCTACGAGCAGTACTTC.

In its sample, this clone was seen once. The chain joins TRBV27 to TRBJ2-7; TRBD2 agrees at 10 bases. Germline assignment: CDR1 MNHEY and CDR2 SMNVEV (reference sequence). This CDR3 region has 15 residues. The V and J ends lost 6 bases and 0 bases, in that order; junction bases with no gene match: 5. The CDR3: CASRTTSGVSYEQYF. In DNA form, the CDR3 reads TGTGCCAGCAGAACTACTAGCGGGGTCTCCTACGAGCAGTACTTC.

The V gene is TRBV29-1, the J gene TRBJ1-2, with 7 bases aligning to TRBD1. V was clipped by 6 bases and J by 2 bases; unmatched bases: 9. The length of the CDR3 is 14 residues. Germline V gene sequence: CDR1 SQVTM, CDR2 ANQGSEA. CDR3 residues: CSVAAEQGNYGYTF. As DNA, the CDR3 is TGCAGCGTCGCTGCCGAACAGGGGAACTATGGCTACACCTTC.

The chain links TRBV5-6 to TRBJ1-2, with D tentatively TRBD1 (6 bases). The CDR3 runs to 13 residues. The V gene lost 2 bases and the J gene lost 2 bases, with 7 bases spanning the gap. The germline V gene encodes CDR1 SGHDT and CDR2 YYEEEE. CDR3 nucleotide sequence: TGTGCCAGCAGCTTCCAGGGGAACTATGGCTACACCTTC. Translation gives CASSFQGNYGYTF.

V usage is TRBV27 and J usage is TRBJ2-7, with a possible D match to TRBD2 (7 bases). CDR3 length: 15 residues. Germline V gene data show CDR1 as MNHEY and CDR2 as SMNVEV (reference sequence). V was cut by 4 bases and J by 3 bases, with 16 bases left in between. The CDR3 DNA reads TGTGCCAGCAGTTCCGGGGGGCAGTTCATCTACGAGCAGTACTTC. It yields the protein CASSSGGQFIYEQYF.

V gene TRBV7-8 combines with J gene TRBJ2-1, with TRBD2 matching over 12 bases. This CDR3 spans 15 amino acids. Germline V gene sequence: CDR1 SGHVS, CDR2 FQNEAQ. Unmatched junction bases numbered 7, after V lost 5 bases and J lost 8 bases. This CDR3 reads CASSPSGGASHEQFF. The CDR3 nucleotides read TGTGCCAGCAGCCCTAGCGGGGGGGCGTCTCATGAGCAGTTCTTC.

This chain connects TRBV21-1 to TRBJ2-3; the listed D gene, TRBD2, was not tested against the DNA. TRBV21-1 is classified as a pseudogene. The CDR3 has 14 amino acids. The CDR3 nucleotides read TGTGCCAGCAGCAAATTGGAGCCCACAGATACGCAGTATTTT. Protein sequence: CASSKLEPTDTQYF.

This chain connects TRBV9 to TRBJ1-3; D unclear. This CDR3 spans 13 amino acids. Germline CDR1 and CDR2: SGDLS and YYNGEE. V dropped 0 bases and J dropped 9 bases, with 10 bases sitting between them. The chain's CDR3 is CASSVDTSGTIYF. In nucleotides, the CDR3 is TGTGCCAGCAGCGTAGATACAAGCGGCACCATATATTTT.

Written as DNA, the CDR3 is TGTGCCAGCAGTGTGAACAGGGCCTCCGGCTATGGCTACACCTTC. Translating gives CASSVNRASGYGYTF. The chain combines TRBV2 with TRBJ1-2; tentatively, D is TRBD1 (6 bases). In germline, CDR1 is SNHLY, CDR2 FYNNEI. There are 15 residues in the CDR3. Trimming pared 4 bases from V and 4 bases from J, leaving 16 bases between.

This chain links TRBV12-5 with TRBJ2-5; D might be TRBD2 (7 bases). In germline, CDR1 is LGHNT, CDR2 FRNRAP. The CDR3 runs 17 residues. V was cut by 4 bases and J by 4 bases, with 22 bases left in between. CDR3 sequence: CASGSPGGQGLGETQYF. In DNA, the CDR3 is TGTGCTAGTGGTTCCCCCGGGGGGCAGGGGTTAGGAGAGACCCAGTACTTC.

The rearrangement uses TRBV7-2 and TRBJ2-7; the match to TRBD2 covers 7 bases. The CDR3 length is 16 residues. Germline V CDR1 and CDR2: SGHTA, FQGNSA. The junction had 8 bases not matched to a gene; V was cut back by 1 base and J by 2 bases. CDR3 bases: TGTGCCAGCAGCTTAGGTAGCGGGCGCCTACCCTACGAGCAGTACTTC. Translating it yields CASSLGSGRLPYEQYF.